Included here is one TCR beta chain sequence, with context. Its cognate antigen is unknown. A second PCR of 7 to 11 cycles used a sample-barcoded 5' primer and a J-beta primer mix. Tagging of each cDNA molecule was performed by a template-switch adaptor with 12 random nucleotides. Via MiXCR, TCRdb re-called the 5' RACE reads, giving one row per CDR3 protein. The sample carries 1.8 million or so distinct CDR3 sequences, about two fifths recorded once. The authors isolated at least 7 million PBMCs per sample. The CDR3 spans 15 residues. CDR1 SGHRS and CDR2 YFSETQ come from the germline V gene. Trimming took 0 bases from V and 3 from J, leaving 10 bases between them. This sample is part of a study of blood T cells in healthy people across ages. The study, taken as a whole, reports: Roughly linear age-related decline in beta diversity appeared, significant by age about 40. Changes in expanded clonotypes were possibly confounded, as the CMV status of donors was unknown.

This clonotype was sampled from a human donor in good health. The chain recombines TRBV5-1 with TRBJ1-5; D call uncertain. Material: blood. Here the CDR3 reads CASSLDSRFNQPQHF. The CDR3 DNA reads as TGCGCCAGCAGCTTGGACAGCCGTTTCAATCAGCCCCAGCATTTT.